A single sample is the source of the 7 T cell receptor beta chains below, sequenced in a study of metastatic and nonmetastatic thyroid tumors. TCRdb redid the clone calls on the PCR reads using MiXCR. The table shows 22,000 or so clones, with around 40% occurring only once. Thyroid surgery took place with no prior treatment in any patient. The sample consisted of blood. These receptors all stem from a male donor with papillary thyroid cancer or a benign thyroid nodule (not recorded which). Some clones in this sample may be carry-over from other donors' samples.

This clone has a single count. This chain connects TRBV20-1 to TRBJ2-7; tentatively, D is TRBD2 (5 bases). Germline CDR1 DFQATT, CDR2 SNEGSKA (reference sequence). The CDR3 is 14 residues long. V was trimmed by 0 bases and J by 2 bases, leaving 11 bases between them. In nucleotides, the CDR3 is TGCAGTGCTAGAGATCTCCTAGCCCCCTACGAGCAGTACTTC. Translating it yields CSARDLLAPYEQYF.

This clone appeared a few times. The V and J genes are TRBV6-1 and TRBJ1-5; D possibly corresponds to TRBD1 (5 bases). V dropped 0 bases and J dropped 1 base, with 16 bases sitting between them. Germline V gene lookup returns CDR1 MNHNS and CDR2 SASEGT. The length of the CDR3 is 18 residues. The CDR3 here is CASSEASGLWRSNQPQHF. CDR3 DNA sequence: TGTGCCAGCAGTGAAGCATCAGGGCTGTGGAGGAGCAATCAGCCCCAGCATTTT.

The chain is built from TRBV6-1 and TRBJ2-3, with 7 bases matching TRBD2. The CDR3 consists of 15 residues. V trimming: 2 bases; J trimming: 0 bases; junction bases outside the gene matches: 2. Germline V CDR1 and CDR2: MNHNS, SASEGT. The CDR3: CASSELAESTDTQYF. The CDR3, as DNA: TGTGCCAGCAGTGAACTAGCGGAGAGCACAGATACGCAGTATTTT.

There are many counts of this clone. V is TRBV5-1 and J is TRBJ1-2; 7 bases match TRBD1. Losses at the gene ends were 0 bases for V and 8 bases for J; bases not matched to a gene: 4. The CDR3 contains 13 residues. The germline gives CDR1 SGHRS, CDR2 YFSETQ. CDR3 sequence: CASSLEGQQGYTF. DNA for the CDR3: TGCGCCAGCAGCTTGGAGGGACAGCAAGGCTACACCTTC. Drawing the rest from reference TRBV5-1 and TRBJ1-2, the complete variable domain is KAGVTQTPRYLIKTRGQQVTLSCSPISGHRSVSWYQQTPGQGLQFLFEYFSETQRNKGNFPGRFSGRQFSNSRSEMNVSTLELGDSALYLCASSLEGQQGYTFGSGTRLTVV.

This clone was counted between two and nine times. The chain is built from TRBV6-1 and TRBJ1-2; D perhaps matches TRBD1 (5 bases). V was cut by 2 bases and J by 4 bases, with 5 bases left in between. The CDR3 is 12 residues long. Germline loops: CDR1 MNHNS, CDR2 SASEGT. CDR3 amino acids: CASSERGYGYTF. CDR3 DNA sequence: TGTGCCAGCAGTGAAAGGGGCTATGGCTACACCTTC.

The chain recombines TRBV6-1 with TRBJ1-2; perhaps TRBD1 as D (6 bases). V was trimmed by 6 bases and J by 2 bases, leaving 10 bases between them. The length of the CDR3 is 13 residues. Per germline, CDR1 MNHNS and CDR2 SASEGT. In DNA, the CDR3 is TGTGCCAGCAGCCGGGGGGCGAACTATGGCTACACCTTC. Its translation: CASSRGANYGYTF.

This chain links TRBV6-5 with TRBJ2-1, with 10 bases lining up with TRBD2. Germline values: CDR1 MNHEY, CDR2 SVGAGI. The CDR3 loop spans 12 amino acids. The V segment lost 7 bases and the J segment 7 bases; nucleotides outside the gene matches: 1. CDR3 nucleotide sequence: TGTGCCAGCATTAGCGGGGGGAATGAGCAGTTCTTC. Translated: CASISGGNEQFF.